This TCR beta chain came from a study of vaccination and CD4 T cells after COVID-19. Background on the study: Two doses of either BNT162b2 or mRNA-1273 vaccine were given to participants. Median time from second vaccine dose to sampling was about 70 days (14 to 241).

Once obtained from cultured CD4+ T cells, the DNA was sequenced using the Oncomine TCR Beta short-read assay. TCRdb reprocessed the PCR reads via MiXCR and lists one record per CDR3 protein. The sample yields around 13,000 distinct CDR3 sequences, under 55% seen once. A few counts support this clonotype. What it binds is unknown. Specified treatment: 10-day PBMC culture with coronavirus spike peptide pools or control peptides (ViraFEST assay). For ViraFEST, peptide pools expanded antigen-specific T cells, after which the TCRs were sequenced. This TCR was recovered from a human donor who had recovered from COVID-19. Sequenced input: CD4+ T cells from blood, cultured in vitro.

The CDR3 sequence: CASRRTGADTGELFF. The DNA of the CDR3 is TGTGCCAGCAGGCGGACAGGGGCGGACACCGGGGAGCTGTTTTTT. The chain links TRBV7-9 to TRBJ2-2; 9 nucleotides line up with TRBD1. The CDR3 covers 15 residues. The germline V gene encodes CDR1 SEHNR and CDR2 FQNEAQ (reference sequence). Trimming removed 6 bases from V and 3 bases from J; junction bases left unmatched: 5.